What follows are 11 T cell receptor beta chains derived from one specimen sequenced in a study of blood T cells in healthy people across ages. Using a J-beta primer mix together with a sample-barcoded 5' primer, a second PCR was run for roughly 6 to 12 cycles. Each CDR3 protein is one row after TCRdb ran MiXCR on the 5' RACE reads. The data show approximately 960,000 distinct CDR3 sequences, 25% to 35% seen once. These data were also filed under a second study, of T cells of mothers and their children.

Material: blood. The origin of the receptors is a woman aged 40 to 55 in good health.

This clonotype was picked up many times. J is TRBJ1-2 and V is TRBV5-1; D is unclear. The germline gives CDR1 SGHRS, CDR2 YFSETQ. Deletions cut 0 bases from V and 3 bases from J, with 9 bases between. The CDR3 has 14 amino acids. In DNA, the CDR3 is TGCGCCAGCAGCTTGGACAGTAAGGACTATGGCTACACCTTC. As protein: CASSLDSKDYGYTF.

At least ten counts were recorded for this clonotype. The CDR3 nucleotides read TGTGCCAGCAGCTTAGCGGGGGGGGCGGGGGATACGCAGTATTTT. It encodes CASSLAGGAGDTQYF. The genes are TRBV7-3 and TRBJ2-3; TRBD2 matches at 9 bases. The CDR3 is 15 residues long. J gave up 6 bases and V 2 bases, and 6 bases lay outside the gene matches. CDR1 is SGHTA, CDR2 FQGTGA, per germline.

Turning to this clonotype: A clone one base away is much larger, so this may be a read error. DNA for the CDR3: TGTGCCAGCAGAGGGACGGGGCTTGAGCAGTACTTC. The encoded protein is CASRGTGLEQYF. The chain employs TRBV9 and TRBJ2-7; D is tentatively TRBD1 or TRBD2 (5 bases each). Trimming shortened V by 5 bases and J by 7 bases, and 13 bases separated the two germline ends. The germline gives CDR1 SGDLS, CDR2 YYNGEE. The CDR3 contains 12 residues.

To note about this clonotype: A much larger clone lies one base from this, so it may be a read error. The J gene is TRBJ2-5, the V gene TRBV27; TRBD2 aligns across 7 bases. V trimming: 2 bases; J trimming: 11 bases; junction bases outside the gene matches: 11. CDR3 length: 14 amino acids. CDR1 and CDR2 from the germline V gene are MNHEY and SMNVEV (reference sequence). This chain's CDR3 is CASSLTGEGGKQYF. The CDR3 DNA reads TGTGCCAGCAGTTTAACGGGGGAGGGAGGTAAGCAGTACTTC.

The J gene is TRBJ2-7, the V gene TRBV4-1, with no clear D. Germline V gives CDR1 MGHRA, CDR2 YSYEKL. V lost 0 bases to trimming and J lost 1 base, with 16 bases between them. The CDR3 sequence is 17 residues long. The CDR3 here is CASSQDGRSGASYEQYF. DNA of the CDR3: TGCGCCAGCAGCCAAGACGGTAGGTCAGGCGCTTCCTACGAGCAGTACTTC.

The V gene is TRBV24-1, the J gene TRBJ2-7; D gene uncertain. V lost 4 bases and J 7 bases, leaving 7 bases between the germline ends. This CDR3 contains 11 residues. Germline V gene sequence: CDR1 KGHDR, CDR2 SFDVKD. The CDR3 DNA follows: TGTGCCACCAGTGAACGGAATGAGCAGTACTTC. Protein: CATSERNEQYF.

This clonotype was recorded at least ten times. The chain has TRBV5-1 and TRBJ2-1; D remains ambiguous. Germline CDR1 reads SGHRS; CDR2 reads YFSETQ. The CDR3 consists of 12 residues. V shed 4 bases and J shed 6 bases, with 8 bases lying between them. DNA of the CDR3: TGCGCCAGCAGCCCAAGGGCCAATGAGCAGTTCTTC. Protein sequence: CASSPRANEQFF.

This clonotype was seen at least ten times. Here the CDR3 DNA reads TGCGCCAGCAGCGATCAGGGGACCGGGTATTCACCCCTCCACTTT. This codes for CASSDQGTGYSPLHF. J is TRBJ1-6 and V is TRBV5-1, with D possibly being TRBD1 (6 bases). The CDR3 contains 15 residues. Germline V CDR1 and CDR2: SGHRS, YFSETQ. Deletions cut 4 bases from V and 8 bases from J, with 16 bases between.

In this sample, this clonotype turned up many times. In DNA, the CDR3 is TGTGCCAGCAGCCCGGGACTCGGGGAACCCCTCTCCTACGAGCAGTACTTC. This sequence encodes CASSPGLGEPLSYEQYF. This chain links TRBV7-9 with TRBJ2-7; D is perhaps TRBD2 (6 bases). V lost 5 bases and J 0 bases, leaving 20 bases between the germline ends. CDR3 length: 17 residues. Germline CDR1 SEHNR, CDR2 FQNEAQ (reference sequence).

Concerning this clonotype: A single base separates this from a much larger clone, so it may be a read error. This rearrangement joins TRBV5-1 to TRBJ2-7, with TRBD1 matching over 8 bases. The J segment lost 6 bases and the V segment lost 8 bases, leaving 7 bases of the junction unmatched. Looked up from germline, CDR1 is SGHRS and CDR2 is YFSETQ. CDR3 length: 12 residues. This CDR3 is CASSEQGGEQYF. CDR3 in DNA: TGCGCCAGTTCTGAACAGGGGGGCGAGCAGTACTTC.

V and J are TRBV7-2 and TRBJ2-5; D not resolved. The CDR3 sequence is 13 residues long. V was shortened by 2 bases and J by 11 bases, with 15 bases between the two germline ends. CDR1 and CDR2 from the germline V gene are SGHTA and FQGNSA. CDR3 nucleotide sequence: TGTGCCAGCAGCTTATCATCAGGAGAGGAGCAGTACTTC. As protein: CASSLSSGEEQYF.